These 29 T cell receptor beta chains were all obtained from the same sample, sequenced in a study of blood T cell repertoires in COVID-19. TCRdb's table, derived via immunoSEQ multiplex PCR, lists solely in-frame clones and lacks some. The sample has a few hundred thousand clones, about 85% seen once. Sequencing was performed on PBMCs or T cells enriched from blood (not recorded which). The source is a woman aged 45-60 years who had recovered from COVID-19.

In its sample, this clone was seen many times. The V and J genes are TRBV11-2 and TRBJ1-2, with 7 bases lining up with TRBD1. The germline gives CDR1 SGHAT, CDR2 FQNNGV. This CDR3 contains 17 residues. V was pared by 1 base and J by 5 bases, with 13 bases of the junction left unmatched. CDR3: CASSLGRTGPNRYGYTF. CDR3 bases: TGTGCCAGCAGCTTAGGGAGGACAGGTCCTAATCGTTATGGCTACACCTTC.

The rearrangement joins TRBV28 to TRBJ1-1, with D hard to call. V gave up 8 bases and J gave up 7 bases, with 11 bases separating them. Germline V gives CDR1 MDHEN, CDR2 SYDVKM. The length of the CDR3 is 11 residues. CDR3 DNA sequence: TGTGCCAGCGCGACTTTGGTTGAAGCTTTCTTT. This translates into CASATLVEAFF.

The chain carries TRBV19 and TRBJ2-1, with 7 bases aligning to TRBD2. This CDR3 has 13 amino acids. The germline V gene encodes CDR1 LNHDA and CDR2 SQIVND (reference sequence). Losses at the gene ends were 9 bases for V and 8 bases for J; bases not matched to a gene: 10. The CDR3 DNA sequence: TGTGCCAGCCAGATCGGCGCGGGAGATGAGCAGTTCTTC. As protein: CASQIGAGDEQFF.

This clone is a singleton in its sample. This rearrangement joins TRBV27 to TRBJ2-7; the D is unclear. Germline CDR1 MNHEY, CDR2 SMNVEV (reference sequence). V lost 2 bases, J lost 2 bases, and 13 bases lay in between. CDR3 length equals 15 residues. The chain's CDR3 is CASSLDRYRTYEQYF. For the CDR3, the DNA is TGTGCCAGCAGTTTAGATCGTTACAGAACCTACGAGCAGTACTTC.

J is TRBJ1-2 and V is TRBV6-5; D perhaps matches TRBD1 (5 bases). Germline V gives CDR1 MNHEY, CDR2 SVGAGI. CDR3 length: 15 amino acids. V lost 2 bases and J 6 bases, leaving 16 bases between the germline ends. CDR3 residues: CASSYGVGGDHGYTF. Here the CDR3 DNA reads TGTGCCAGCAGTTACGGGGTGGGAGGGGATCATGGCTACACCTTC.

The chain recombines TRBV28 with TRBJ1-1; no clear D gene. V shed 5 bases and J shed 11 bases, with 15 bases lying between them. Per germline, CDR1 MDHEN and CDR2 SYDVKM. CDR3 length equals 12 residues. Written as DNA, the CDR3 is TGTGCCAGCAGTCCTAACCTATTCGTGGCTTTCTTT. This gives the protein CASSPNLFVAFF.

The V gene is TRBV2, the J gene TRBJ1-6; no definite D call. Trimming removed 8 bases at V and 3 bases at J, with 20 bases between. The CDR3 contains 17 residues. Germline CDR1 reads SNHLY; CDR2 reads FYNNEI. The CDR3: CASHEGELAVYNSPLHF. The DNA for the CDR3 is TGTGCCAGCCACGAGGGTGAATTGGCCGTCTATAATTCACCCCTCCACTTT. The variable domain in full, completed from reference TRBV2 and TRBJ1-6, reads EPEVTQTPSHQVTQMGQEVILRCVPISNHLYFYWYRQILGQKVEFLVSFYNNEISEKSEIFDDQFSVERPDGSNFTLKIRSTKLEDSAMYFCASHEGELAVYNSPLHFGNGTRLTVT.

This rearrangement joins TRBV14 to TRBJ2-5; the match to TRBD2 covers 9 bases. The germline CDR1 and CDR2 sequences are SGHDN and FVKESK. The V segment lost 4 bases and the J segment 4 bases; nucleotides outside the gene matches: 10. The CDR3 is 16 residues long. CDR3 coding DNA: TGTGCCAGCAGCCTCCGCGGGAGGGCCCACGGAGAGACCCAGTACTTC. It translates to CASSLRGRAHGETQYF.

This sequence joins TRBV29-1 and TRBJ2-3, with TRBD2 matching 11 bases. The V segment lost 3 bases and the J segment 6 bases; nucleotides outside the gene matches: 14. The CDR3 is 17 residues long. Germline V gene sequence: CDR1 SQVTM, CDR2 ANQGSEA. In DNA form, the CDR3 reads TGCAGCGTTGAGGGACTAGCGGCTTTTCTACCCGCGGATACGCAGTATTTT. This encodes CSVEGLAAFLPADTQYF.

This chain joins TRBV7-2 and TRBJ2-1; TRBD2 aligns across 8 bases. CDR3 size: 14 residues. V shed 3 bases and J 5 bases; nucleotides not matched to a gene: 3. The V gene's germline CDR1 is SGHTA and CDR2 FQGNSA. CDR3 region: CASSFRREDNEQFF. Written as DNA, the CDR3 is TGTGCCAGCAGCTTTCGGCGGGAGGACAATGAGCAGTTCTTC. The full variable domain, completed using reference TRBV7-2 and TRBJ2-1, is GAGVSQSPSNKVTEKGKDVELRCDPISGHTALYWYRQSLGQGLEFLIYFQGNSAPDKSGLPSDRFSAERTGGSVSTLTIQRTQQEDSAVYLCASSFRREDNEQFFGPGTRLTVL.

This clone came up once. The chain joins TRBV4-3 to TRBJ1-6, with D tentatively TRBD1 (6 bases). Trimming took 2 bases from V and 7 from J, leaving 6 bases between them. CDR3 size: 13 residues. The germline CDR1 and CDR2 sequences are LGHNA and YSLEER. The CDR3 here is CASSQTGNSPLHF. In nucleotides, the CDR3 is TGCGCCAGCAGCCAAACAGGGAATTCACCCCTCCACTTT.

V usage is TRBV19 and J usage is TRBJ1-1; D possibly corresponds to TRBD1 (5 bases). V dropped 3 bases and J dropped 3 bases, with 14 bases sitting between them. The germline gives CDR1 LNHDA, CDR2 SQIVND (reference sequence). The CDR3 is made up of 15 amino acids. CDR3 bases: TGTGCCAGTAGTATCCCTTCTTGGGGGGACACTGAAGCTTTCTTT. Translation gives CASSIPSWGDTEAFF.

V is TRBV13 and J is TRBJ1-5; 7 bases map to TRBD1. This CDR3 is built from 16 residues. Germline lookup yields CDR1 PRHDT and CDR2 FYEKMQ (reference sequence). V lost 4 bases, J lost 7 bases, and 13 bases stayed unmatched. The CDR3 sequence: CASSSRGGRAEQPQHF. Written as DNA, the CDR3 is TGTGCCAGCAGCTCACGAGGGGGCAGGGCAGAACAGCCCCAGCATTTT.

V gene TRBV5-4 combines with J gene TRBJ1-6, with 7 bases aligning to TRBD1. The trim removed 1 base at V and 10 bases at J, leaving 20 bases unmatched. CDR3 length: 19 amino acids. CDR1 is SGHNT, CDR2 YYREEE, per germline (reference sequence). Here the CDR3 reads CASSLLLVRVGTDDSPLHF. CDR3 in DNA: TGTGCCAGCAGCTTGCTTTTGGTTCGGGTCGGGACAGATGACTCACCCCTCCACTTT. The whole variable domain, remainder taken from reference TRBV5-4 and TRBJ1-6, is ETGVTQSPTHLIKTRGQQVTLRCSSQSGHNTVSWYQQALGQGPQFIFQYYREEENGRGNFPPRFSGLQFPNYSSELNVNALELDDSALYLCASSLLLVRVGTDDSPLHFGNGTRLTVT.

The chain links TRBV5-8 to TRBJ1-1; 9 bases match TRBD1. Trimming took 1 base from V and 1 from J; bases not matched to a gene: 5. The V gene's germline CDR1 is SGHTS and CDR2 YDEGEE. This CDR3 comprises 16 residues. CDR3 nucleotide sequence: TGTGCCAGCAGCTTGTACCTGACAGGGGGGAACACTGAAGCTTTCTTT. Protein sequence: CASSLYLTGGNTEAFF.

The CDR3 loop reads CASSLGGSGSNEQFF. The CDR3 DNA is TGCGCCAGCAGCTTGGGCGGTAGCGGGAGTAATGAGCAGTTCTTC. V is TRBV5-1 and J is TRBJ2-1, with 9 bases aligning to TRBD2. Per the germline V gene, CDR1 is SGHRS and CDR2 is YFSETQ. J lost 7 bases, V lost 0 bases, and 5 bases had no gene match. The CDR3 is made up of 15 amino acids. Full variable domain (rest looked up from reference TRBV5-1 and TRBJ2-1): KAGVTQTPRYLIKTRGQQVTLSCSPISGHRSVSWYQQTPGQGLQFLFEYFSETQRNKGNFPGRFSGRQFSNSRSEMNVSTLELGDSALYLCASSLGGSGSNEQFFGPGTRLTVL.

This chain uses TRBV4-2 with TRBJ1-2, with TRBD1 matching over 7 bases. The V and J ends lost 3 bases and 2 bases, in that order; junction bases with no gene match: 9. This CDR3 has 16 residues. Germline V lookup: CDR1 LGHNA, CDR2 YNFKEQ. CDR3 coding DNA: TGTGCCAGCAGCCAGGATAGGACAGGAGGAAACTATGGCTACACCTTC. Its protein product is CASSQDRTGGNYGYTF.

The chain combines TRBV6-6 with TRBJ1-3; 11 nucleotides line up with TRBD1. Germline assignment: CDR1 MNHNY and CDR2 SVGAGI (reference sequence). The CDR3 is 15 amino acids. V was clipped by 6 bases and J by 3 bases; unmatched bases: 4. Here the CDR3 DNA reads TGTGCCAGCAGATTCGGGACAGGGGGTGGAAACACCATATATTTT. Protein sequence: CASRFGTGGGNTIYF.

CDR3 bases: TGCGCCAGCAGCCCGCTACATGGGCCGCAGAACCTTGGGGAGCTGTTTTTT. It translates to CASSPLHGPQNLGELFF. The rearrangement links TRBV4-3 to TRBJ2-2; D is uncertain. Germline V CDR1 and CDR2: LGHNA, YSLEER. V lost 4 bases and J lost 8, with 23 bases in between. This CDR3 has 17 amino acids.

The chain links TRBV27 to TRBJ2-1; 10 bases match TRBD2. Per the germline V gene, CDR1 is MNHEY and CDR2 is SMNVEV (reference sequence). The V segment lost 3 bases and the J segment 0 bases; nucleotides outside the gene matches: 11. The CDR3 totals 19 residues. This CDR3 is CASSFLAGVSWNSYNEQFF. The CDR3 coding sequence is TGTGCCAGCAGTTTCCTAGCGGGAGTGAGCTGGAACTCCTACAATGAGCAGTTCTTC.

The gene calls are TRBV19 and TRBJ1-3; D is possibly TRBD1 (6 bases). The germline V and J ends were trimmed by 6 bases and 2 bases, with 11 bases remaining between them. This CDR3 is 14 amino acids long. Germline assignment: CDR1 LNHDA and CDR2 SQIVND (reference sequence). CDR3 region: CASRLQGTGNTIYF. CDR3 coding DNA: TGTGCCAGTAGGCTACAGGGTACTGGAAACACCATATATTTT. The full variable domain, with the rest looked up from reference TRBV19 and TRBJ1-3, is DGGITQSPKYLFRKEGQNVTLSCEQNLNHDAMYWYRQDPGQGLRLIYYSQIVNDFQKGDIAEGYSVSREKKESFPLTVTSAQKNPTAFYLCASRLQGTGNTIYFGEGSWLTVV.

The V gene is TRBV4-2, the J gene TRBJ2-2; possibly TRBD1 for D (5 bases). The CDR3 runs to 13 residues. CDR1 and CDR2 from the germline V gene are LGHNA and YNFKEQ. The V end was cut by 4 bases, the J end by 8 bases, with 11 bases between. CDR3 region: CASSPRVLGELFF. The CDR3 DNA follows: TGTGCCAGCAGCCCCAGGGTTTTAGGGGAGCTGTTTTTT.

This sequence joins TRBV28 and TRBJ2-1; 11 positions match TRBD2. This CDR3 is built from 16 residues. Germline CDR1 MDHEN, CDR2 SYDVKM. Trimming took 7 bases from V and 3 from J; bases not matched to a gene: 8. The CDR3 region has the DNA TGTGCCAGCAAAACTAGCGGGAGTTTTTACTACAATGAGCAGTTCTTC. It translates to CASKTSGSFYYNEQFF.

This chain links TRBV13 with TRBJ1-1, with 7 nucleotides matching TRBD1. Germline V CDR1 and CDR2: PRHDT, FYEKMQ (reference sequence). The CDR3 extends over 13 amino acids. Trimming took 5 bases from V and 11 from J; bases not matched to a gene: 11. CDR3 bases: TGTGCCAGCAGCATAAGAATGGACAGGCGGGCTTTCTTT. This sequence encodes CASSIRMDRRAFF.

The CDR3 bases are TGTGCCAGCAGTTCTTGGGGGACAGGGATTCAGCCCCAGCATTTT. This gives the protein CASSSWGTGIQPQHF. The chain is built from TRBV27 and TRBJ1-5, with 9 bases aligning to TRBD1. With V trimmed by 4 bases and J by 6 bases, 7 bases remained unmatched. Germline V gives CDR1 MNHEY, CDR2 SMNVEV (reference sequence). The CDR3 loop spans 15 amino acids.

V is TRBV14 and J is TRBJ2-7; D not certain. CDR1 SGHDN and CDR2 FVKESK come from the germline V gene. Trimming shortened V by 0 bases and J by 6 bases, and 9 bases separated the two germline ends. The CDR3 runs 13 residues. In nucleotides, the CDR3 is TGTGCCAGCAGCCAAGACCTCGTTCGCGAGCAGTACTTC. This gives the protein CASSQDLVREQYF.

This chain connects TRBV6-5 to TRBJ2-7; no definite D call. V was trimmed by 4 bases and J by 3 bases, leaving 19 bases between them. The CDR3 runs 16 residues. Germline V gives CDR1 MNHEY, CDR2 SVGAGI. CDR3 bases: TGTGCCAGCAGTTCGCTTAGCCCTAGAGGCGACTACGAGCAGTACTTC. This codes for CASSSLSPRGDYEQYF.

The V and J genes are TRBV18 and TRBJ2-7; a weak D match, TRBD2 (6 bases). The germline V gene encodes CDR1 KGHSH and CDR2 LQKENI. V gave up 5 bases and J gave up 3 bases, with 17 bases separating them. This CDR3 is built from 15 residues. The CDR3 bases are TGTGCCAGCTCATCACTCCGGGACTCAATCTACGAGCAGTACTTC. It yields the protein CASSSLRDSIYEQYF.

The genes are TRBV18 and TRBJ1-2; possibly TRBD1 for D (5 bases). V was clipped by 6 bases and J by 4 bases, with 15 bases between them. This CDR3 region has 14 residues. The V gene's germline CDR1 is KGHSH and CDR2 LQKENI. CDR3 protein: CASSLFLGGYGYTF. The DNA of the CDR3 is TGTGCCAGCTCCCTTTTTTTGGGGGGCTATGGCTACACCTTC.